This TCR beta chain was profiled in a study of Ad26.COV2.S vaccination and SARS-CoV-2 variants. General study results and limits: Breadth measured for non-spike TCRs was similar across vaccine and placebo recipients.

Germline assignment: CDR1 MNHEY and CDR2 SMNVEV (reference sequence). CDR3 length: 12 residues. V lost 6 bases to trimming and J lost 0 bases, with 2 bases between them. As regards this clone: Its antigen is not identified. This may come from a read error, since a much larger clone is one base off.

Generated by immunoSEQ multiplex PCR, the TCRdb table keeps only in-frame clones and is missing some. The table records 500,000 or so clones, around 85% of them present only once. The treatment here: some 19 received Ad26.COV2.S at low or high dose, single or two shots; about 5 received placebo; per-sample allocation not given. Following the first vaccine or placebo injection, samples were taken on day 63. This adult donor, from Boston, was 18-55 years old. The sequencing here drew on peripheral blood, taken in a trial of Ad26.COV2.S vaccine versus placebo. V and J are TRBV27 and TRBJ2-2; no definite D call. The clonotype comes from a person aged 18-65 years who received the Ad26.COV2.S COVID-19 vaccine or a placebo. The CDR3 loop reads CASSPNTGELFF. CDR3 coding DNA: TGTGCCAGCAGCCCGAACACCGGGGAGCTGTTTTTT.